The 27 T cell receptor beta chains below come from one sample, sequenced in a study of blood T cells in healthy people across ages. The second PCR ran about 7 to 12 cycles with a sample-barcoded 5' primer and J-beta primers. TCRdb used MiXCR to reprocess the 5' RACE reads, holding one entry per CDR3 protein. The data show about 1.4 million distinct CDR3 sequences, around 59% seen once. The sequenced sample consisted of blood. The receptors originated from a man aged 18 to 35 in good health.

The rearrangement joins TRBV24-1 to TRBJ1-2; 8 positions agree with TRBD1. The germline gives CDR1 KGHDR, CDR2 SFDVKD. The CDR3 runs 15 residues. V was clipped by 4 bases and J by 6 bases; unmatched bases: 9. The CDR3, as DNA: TGTGCCACCAGTGAGAGGACAGGGAAAAACGATGGCTACACCTTC. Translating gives CATSERTGKNDGYTF.

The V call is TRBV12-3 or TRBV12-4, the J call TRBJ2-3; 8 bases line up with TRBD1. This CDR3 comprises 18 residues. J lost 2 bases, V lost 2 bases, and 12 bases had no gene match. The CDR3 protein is CASSLNRGTLSLTDTQYF. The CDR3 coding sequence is TGTGCCAGCAGTTTAAACAGGGGGACACTCTCCCTCACAGATACGCAGTATTTT.

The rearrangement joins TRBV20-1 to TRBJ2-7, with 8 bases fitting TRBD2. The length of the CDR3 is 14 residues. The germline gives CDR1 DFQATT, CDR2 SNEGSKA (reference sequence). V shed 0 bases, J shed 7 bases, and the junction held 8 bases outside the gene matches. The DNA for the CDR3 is TGCAGTGCTAGAGATAATCAGCGGGGGAGGGAGCAGTACTTC. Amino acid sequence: CSARDNQRGREQYF.

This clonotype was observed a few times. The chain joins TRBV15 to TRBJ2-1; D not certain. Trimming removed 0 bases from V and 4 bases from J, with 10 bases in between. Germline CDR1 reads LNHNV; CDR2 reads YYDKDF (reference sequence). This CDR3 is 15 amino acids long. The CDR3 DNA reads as TGTGCCACCAGCAGAGATCCGGGCGGTTACAATGAGCAGTTCTTC. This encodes CATSRDPGGYNEQFF.

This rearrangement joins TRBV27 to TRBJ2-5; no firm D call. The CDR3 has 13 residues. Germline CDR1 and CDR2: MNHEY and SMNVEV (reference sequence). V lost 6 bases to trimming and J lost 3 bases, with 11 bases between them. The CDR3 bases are TGTGCCAGCAGCCGTTTGACGGAAGAGACCCAGTACTTC. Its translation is CASSRLTEETQYF.

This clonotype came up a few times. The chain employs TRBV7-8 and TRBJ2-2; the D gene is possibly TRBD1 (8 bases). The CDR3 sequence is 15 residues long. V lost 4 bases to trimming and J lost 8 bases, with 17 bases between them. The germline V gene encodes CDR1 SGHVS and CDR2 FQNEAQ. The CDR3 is CASSSQGAAGGELFF. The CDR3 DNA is TGTGCCAGCAGCTCCCAGGGGGCAGCGGGGGGGGAGCTGTTTTTT.

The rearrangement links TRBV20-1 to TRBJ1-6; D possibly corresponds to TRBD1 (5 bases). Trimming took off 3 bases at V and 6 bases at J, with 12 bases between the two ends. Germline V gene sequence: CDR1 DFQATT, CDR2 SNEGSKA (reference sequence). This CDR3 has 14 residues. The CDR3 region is CSARGDSPNSPLHF. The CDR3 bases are TGCAGTGCTAGGGGTGACAGCCCTAATTCACCCCTCCACTTT.

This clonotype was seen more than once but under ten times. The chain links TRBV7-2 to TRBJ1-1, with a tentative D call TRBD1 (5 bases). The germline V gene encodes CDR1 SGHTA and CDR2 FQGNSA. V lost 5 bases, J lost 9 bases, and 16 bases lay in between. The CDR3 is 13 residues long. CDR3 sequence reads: CASSLDTRSKAFF. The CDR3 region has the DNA TGTGCCAGCAGCCTGGACACGAGGTCGAAAGCTTTCTTT.

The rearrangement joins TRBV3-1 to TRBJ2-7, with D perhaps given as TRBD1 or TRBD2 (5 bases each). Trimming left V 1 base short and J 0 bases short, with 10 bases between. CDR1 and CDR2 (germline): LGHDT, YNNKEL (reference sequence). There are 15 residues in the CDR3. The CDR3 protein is CASSQGAGSSYEQYF. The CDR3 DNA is TGTGCCAGCAGCCAAGGGGCAGGGAGCTCCTACGAGCAGTACTTC.

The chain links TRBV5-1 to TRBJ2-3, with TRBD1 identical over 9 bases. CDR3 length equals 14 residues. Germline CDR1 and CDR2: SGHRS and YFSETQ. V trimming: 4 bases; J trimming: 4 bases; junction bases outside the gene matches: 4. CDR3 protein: CASSQGQGSDTQYF. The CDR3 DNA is TGCGCCAGCAGCCAAGGACAGGGGTCAGATACGCAGTATTTT.

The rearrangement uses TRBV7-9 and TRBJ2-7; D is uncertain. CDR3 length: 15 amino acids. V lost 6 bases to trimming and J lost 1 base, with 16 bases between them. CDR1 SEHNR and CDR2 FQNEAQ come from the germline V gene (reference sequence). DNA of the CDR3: TGTGCCAGCAGTCCTAGTCGCGTAGGGTCCTACGAGCAGTACTTC. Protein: CASSPSRVGSYEQYF.

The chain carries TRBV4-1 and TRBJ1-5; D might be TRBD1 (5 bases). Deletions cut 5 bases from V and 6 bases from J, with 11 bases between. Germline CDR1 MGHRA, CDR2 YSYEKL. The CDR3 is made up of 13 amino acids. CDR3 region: CASSWQGGQPQHF. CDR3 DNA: TGCGCCAGCAGCTGGCAGGGCGGTCAGCCCCAGCATTTT.

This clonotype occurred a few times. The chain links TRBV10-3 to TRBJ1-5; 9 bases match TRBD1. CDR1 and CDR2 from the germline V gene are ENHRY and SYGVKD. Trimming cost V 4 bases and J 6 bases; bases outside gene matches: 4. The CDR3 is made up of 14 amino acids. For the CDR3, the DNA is TGTGCCATCAGTGGGGGACAGGGAACTCAGCCCCAGCATTTT. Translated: CAISGGQGTQPQHF.

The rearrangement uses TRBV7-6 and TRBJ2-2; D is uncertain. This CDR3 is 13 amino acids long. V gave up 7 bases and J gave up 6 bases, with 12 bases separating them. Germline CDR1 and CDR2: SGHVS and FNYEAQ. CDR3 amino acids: CASTLPESGELFF. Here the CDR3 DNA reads TGTGCCAGCACCCTACCCGAGTCCGGGGAGCTGTTTTTT.

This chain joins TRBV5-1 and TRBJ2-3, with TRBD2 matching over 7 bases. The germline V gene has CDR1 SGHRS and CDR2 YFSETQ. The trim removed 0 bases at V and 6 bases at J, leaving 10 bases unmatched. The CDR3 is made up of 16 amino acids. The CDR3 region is CASSLGLARVTDTQYF. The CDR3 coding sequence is TGCGCCAGCAGCTTGGGACTAGCTCGCGTCACGGATACGCAGTATTTT.

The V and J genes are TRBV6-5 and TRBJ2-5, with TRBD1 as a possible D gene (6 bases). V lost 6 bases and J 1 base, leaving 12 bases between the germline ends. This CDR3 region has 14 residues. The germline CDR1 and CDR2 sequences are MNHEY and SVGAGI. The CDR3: CASRTQGFQETQYF. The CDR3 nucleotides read TGTGCCAGCAGGACACAGGGTTTCCAAGAGACCCAGTACTTC.

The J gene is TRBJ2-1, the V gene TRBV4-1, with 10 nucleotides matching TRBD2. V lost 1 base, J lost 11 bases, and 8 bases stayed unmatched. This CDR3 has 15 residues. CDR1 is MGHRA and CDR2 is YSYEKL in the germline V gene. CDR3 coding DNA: TGCGCCAGCAGCCAAGTCAGCGGGGGGGTGTCCAAGCAGTTCTTC. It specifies CASSQVSGGVSKQFF.

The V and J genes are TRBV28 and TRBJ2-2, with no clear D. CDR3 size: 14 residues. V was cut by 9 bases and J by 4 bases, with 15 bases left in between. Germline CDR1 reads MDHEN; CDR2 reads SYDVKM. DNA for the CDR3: TGTGCCAGTCGAAAGCCCTTAAGCACCGGGGAGCTGTTTTTT. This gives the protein CASRKPLSTGELFF.

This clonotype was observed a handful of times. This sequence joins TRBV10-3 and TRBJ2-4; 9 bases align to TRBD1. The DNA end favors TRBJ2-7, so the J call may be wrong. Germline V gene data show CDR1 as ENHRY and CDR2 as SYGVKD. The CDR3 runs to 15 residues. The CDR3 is CAIRQRTGVQGEQYF. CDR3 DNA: TGTGCCATCAGACAGCGGACAGGGGTACAAGGCGAGCAGTACTTC.

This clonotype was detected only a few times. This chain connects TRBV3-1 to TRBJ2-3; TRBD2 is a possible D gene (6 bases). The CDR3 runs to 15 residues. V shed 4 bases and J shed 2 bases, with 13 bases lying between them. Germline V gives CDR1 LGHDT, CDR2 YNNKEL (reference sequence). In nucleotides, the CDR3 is TGTGCCAGCAGCCGGGGCAGGGACTTCACAGATACGCAGTATTTT. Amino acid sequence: CASSRGRDFTDTQYF.

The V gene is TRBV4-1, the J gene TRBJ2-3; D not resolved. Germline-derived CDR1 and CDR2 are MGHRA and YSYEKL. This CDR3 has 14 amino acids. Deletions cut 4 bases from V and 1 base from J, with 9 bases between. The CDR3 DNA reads TGCGCCAGCAGCCCGCAGGCTCGCACAGATACGCAGTATTTT. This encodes CASSPQARTDTQYF.

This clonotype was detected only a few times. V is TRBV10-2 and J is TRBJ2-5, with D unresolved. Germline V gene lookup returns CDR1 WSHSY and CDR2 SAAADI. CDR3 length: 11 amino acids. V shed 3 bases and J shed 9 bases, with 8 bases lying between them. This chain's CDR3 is CASSENLSQYF. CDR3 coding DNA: TGCGCCAGCAGTGAAAATTTGTCCCAGTACTTC.

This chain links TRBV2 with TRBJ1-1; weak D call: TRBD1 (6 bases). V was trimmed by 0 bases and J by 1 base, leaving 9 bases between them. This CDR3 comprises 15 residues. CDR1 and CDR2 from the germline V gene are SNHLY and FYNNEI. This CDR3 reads CASSEARGRNTEAFF. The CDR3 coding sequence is TGTGCCAGCAGTGAAGCCAGGGGAAGGAACACTGAAGCTTTCTTT.

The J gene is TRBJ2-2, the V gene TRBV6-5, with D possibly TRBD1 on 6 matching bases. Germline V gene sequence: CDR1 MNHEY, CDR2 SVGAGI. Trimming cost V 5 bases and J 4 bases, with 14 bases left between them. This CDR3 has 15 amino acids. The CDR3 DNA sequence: TGTGCCAGCAGTGGACAGCCTTCGGGCACCGGGGAGCTGTTTTTT. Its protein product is CASSGQPSGTGELFF.

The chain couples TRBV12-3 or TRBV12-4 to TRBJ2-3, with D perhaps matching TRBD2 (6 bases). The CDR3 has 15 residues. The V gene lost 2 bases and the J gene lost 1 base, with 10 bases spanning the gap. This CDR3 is CASSLQPSGTDTQYF. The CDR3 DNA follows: TGTGCCAGCAGTTTACAGCCTAGCGGCACAGATACGCAGTATTTT.

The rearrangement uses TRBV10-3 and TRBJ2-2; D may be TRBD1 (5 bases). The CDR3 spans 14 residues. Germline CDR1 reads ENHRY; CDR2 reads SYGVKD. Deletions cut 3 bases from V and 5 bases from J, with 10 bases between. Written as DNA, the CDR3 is TGTGCCATCAGTGACTACAAGGGGACCGGGGAGCTGTTTTTT. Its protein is CAISDYKGTGELFF.

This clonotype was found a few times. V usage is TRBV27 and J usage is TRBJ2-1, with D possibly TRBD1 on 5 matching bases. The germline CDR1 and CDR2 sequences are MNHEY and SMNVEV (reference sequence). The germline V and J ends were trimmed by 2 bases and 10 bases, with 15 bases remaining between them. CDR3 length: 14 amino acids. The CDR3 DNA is TGTGCCAGCAGTTTAAAAGGGGTCCTAGGAGAGCAGTTCTTC. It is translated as CASSLKGVLGEQFF.